The clone carrying this T cell receptor (beta chain) was detected a few times. Its specificity is not known. This CDR3 has 19 amino acids. The V gene end was trimmed by 6 bases and the J gene end by 0 bases; junction bases not matched to a gene: 11. A second 7 to 11 cycle PCR used barcoded and J-beta primers. Each CDR3 protein is one row after TCRdb ran MiXCR on the 5' RACE reads. Among approximately 960,000 distinct CDR3 sequences, 25% to 30% were seen once, and the ten largest hold 9.5% to 13%. The data belong to a study of blood T cells in healthy people across ages. General study findings and limits: While age rose, TCR beta diversity per million T cells dropped in a roughly linear way.

These data were also reused for a study on T cells of mothers and their children.

This TCR came from a woman aged 40-49 years in good health. The V gene is TRBV12-3 or TRBV12-4, the J gene TRBJ2-6; TRBD1 matches 10 bases. The sample was blood. The CDR3 here is CASSAIGQGVISGANVLTF. CDR3 in DNA: TGTGCCAGCAGCGCAATCGGACAGGGGGTGATCTCTGGGGCCAACGTCCTGACTTTC.